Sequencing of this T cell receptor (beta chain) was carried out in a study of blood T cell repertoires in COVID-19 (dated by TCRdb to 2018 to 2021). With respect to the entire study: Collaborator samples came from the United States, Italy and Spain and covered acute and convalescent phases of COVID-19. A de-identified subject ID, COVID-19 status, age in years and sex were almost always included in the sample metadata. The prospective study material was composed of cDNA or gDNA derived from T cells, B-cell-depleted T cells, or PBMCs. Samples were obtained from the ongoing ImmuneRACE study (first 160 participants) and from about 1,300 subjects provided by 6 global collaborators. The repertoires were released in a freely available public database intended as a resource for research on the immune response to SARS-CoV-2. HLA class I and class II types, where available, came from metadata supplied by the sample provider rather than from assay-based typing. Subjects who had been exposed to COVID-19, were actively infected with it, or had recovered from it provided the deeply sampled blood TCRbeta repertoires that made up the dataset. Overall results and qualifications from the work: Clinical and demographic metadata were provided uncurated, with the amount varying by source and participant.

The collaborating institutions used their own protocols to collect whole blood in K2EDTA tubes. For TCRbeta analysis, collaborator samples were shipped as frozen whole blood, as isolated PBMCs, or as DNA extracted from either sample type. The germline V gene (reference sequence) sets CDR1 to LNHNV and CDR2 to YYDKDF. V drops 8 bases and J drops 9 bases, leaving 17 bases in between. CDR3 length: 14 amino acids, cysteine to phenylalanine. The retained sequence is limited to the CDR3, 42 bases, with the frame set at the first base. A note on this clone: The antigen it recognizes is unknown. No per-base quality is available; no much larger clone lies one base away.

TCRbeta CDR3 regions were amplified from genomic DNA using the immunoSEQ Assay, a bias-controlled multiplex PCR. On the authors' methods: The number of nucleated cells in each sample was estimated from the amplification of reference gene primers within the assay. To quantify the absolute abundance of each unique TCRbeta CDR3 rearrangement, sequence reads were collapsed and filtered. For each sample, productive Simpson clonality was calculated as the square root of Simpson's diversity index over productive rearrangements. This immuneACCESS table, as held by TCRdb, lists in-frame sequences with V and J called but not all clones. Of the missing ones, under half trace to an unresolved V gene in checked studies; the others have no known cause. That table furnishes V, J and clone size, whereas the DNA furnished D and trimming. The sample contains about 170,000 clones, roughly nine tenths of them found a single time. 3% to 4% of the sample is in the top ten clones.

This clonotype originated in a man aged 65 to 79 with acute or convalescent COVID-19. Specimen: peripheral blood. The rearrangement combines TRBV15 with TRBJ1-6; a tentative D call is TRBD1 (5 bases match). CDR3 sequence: CATGRGLESSPLHF. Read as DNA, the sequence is TGTGCCACCGGGAGGGGCTTGGAAAGTTCACCCCTCCACTTT.